The 18 T cell receptor beta chains given below trace back to one sample, sequenced in a study of regulatory T cells in long-lasting Graves disease. This sample's time point: newly diagnosed GD, antithyroid drugs for less than 3 months. With RNA extracted from PBMCs as input, the TCR library was made. Library construction for TCR beta used iRepertoire HTBI primers and Arm-PCR of CDR3 regions. TCRdb re-analysed the multiplex PCR reads in MiXCR, keeping a single row per CDR3 protein. The top ten clones hold 10% of a sample with about 540,000 distinct CDR3 sequences, approximately 13% of them seen once. The same specimen was also included in a second study, on T cells in Graves' hyperthyroidism and ophthalmopathy.

The specimen comprised peripheral blood mononuclear cells (PBMCs), sampled at new diagnosis, from a patient treated with antithyroid drugs. These receptor sequences come from a man aged 25-40 years with Graves disease.

This clonotype was seen at least ten times. For the CDR3, the DNA is TGTGCCAGCAGCCCAGGGGTGGATAACTATGGCTACACCTTC. It translates to CASSPGVDNYGYTF. The V gene is TRBV7-3, the J gene TRBJ1-2, with D possibly being TRBD1 (6 bases). There are 14 residues in the CDR3. Germline loops: CDR1 SGHTA, CDR2 FQGTGA. V was trimmed by 5 bases and J by 1 base, leaving 11 bases between them.

By share of the sample, this clonotype is medium-sized. The rearrangement uses TRBV28 and TRBJ2-1; tentative D call: TRBD2 (6 bases). The CDR3 runs 15 residues. Germline V gene lookup returns CDR1 MDHEN and CDR2 SYDVKM. V lost 3 bases to trimming and J lost 7 bases, with 16 bases between them. This CDR3 reads CASSFGGNRWNEQFF. The CDR3 DNA follows: TGTGCCAGCAGTTTCGGCGGGAATAGGTGGAATGAGCAGTTCTTC.

This clonotype was detected a few times. This chain uses TRBV10-1 with TRBJ2-3; TRBD2 aligns across 8 bases. The length of the CDR3 is 16 residues. V shed 3 bases and J 2 bases; nucleotides not matched to a gene: 7. Looked up from germline, CDR1 is WNHNN and CDR2 is SYGVQD (reference sequence). CDR3: CASSEERESNTDTQYF. Written as DNA, the CDR3 is TGCGCCAGCAGTGAAGAGCGGGAGTCTAACACAGATACGCAGTATTTT.

The chain couples TRBV28 to TRBJ2-1; D gene unclear. This CDR3 is built from 12 residues. Trimming shortened V by 3 bases and J by 12 bases, and 12 bases separated the two germline ends. The V gene's germline CDR1 is MDHEN and CDR2 SYDVKM. The CDR3 loop reads CASSFLAFGQFF. CDR3 DNA sequence: TGTGCCAGCAGTTTTTTGGCATTTGGGCAGTTCTTC.

Note on this clonotype: One end of the junction varies from germline; a read error may be responsible. The chain couples TRBV12-3 or TRBV12-4 to TRBJ2-7; D is undetermined. The CDR3 consists of 12 residues. CDR3 DNA: TGTGCCAGCAGTTTGCATTTTAACGAGCGGTACTTC. This codes for CASSLHFNERYF.

The chain has TRBV5-1 and TRBJ2-7; the D is unclear. Germline-derived CDR1 and CDR2 are SGHRS and YFSETQ. V was clipped by 0 bases and J by 0 bases, with 7 bases between them. CDR3 length: 14 residues. CDR3 in amino acids: CASSLAISSYEQYF. The DNA for the CDR3 is TGCGCCAGCAGCTTGGCAATTAGCTCCTACGAGCAGTACTTC.

The rearrangement links TRBV19 to TRBJ2-7, with 9 bases matching TRBD1. CDR3 size: 14 residues. J lost 6 bases, V lost 6 bases, and 9 bases had no gene match. Germline-derived CDR1 and CDR2 are LNHDA and SQIVND (reference sequence). The CDR3 DNA sequence: TGTGCCAGTAGGTCCGGGACAGGGAAAGGCGAGCAGTACTTC. It is translated as CASRSGTGKGEQYF.

This clonotype has ten or more counts. The V and J genes are TRBV20-1 and TRBJ2-5; D assignment may be TRBD1 or TRBD2 (5 bases each). CDR1 and CDR2 (germline): DFQATT, SNEGSKA (reference sequence). This CDR3 region has 15 residues. V shed 1 base and J shed 4 bases, with 16 bases lying between them. CDR3 in amino acids: CSARGRIGAGETQYF. The CDR3 bases are TGCAGTGCTAGAGGGCGGATAGGGGCGGGAGAGACCCAGTACTTC.

This chain uses TRBV6-1 with TRBJ2-5; 7 bases are a match to TRBD1. Germline V gene lookup returns CDR1 MNHNS and CDR2 SASEGT. Trimming at V came to 7 bases and at J to 2 bases, leaving 10 bases not matched to a gene. There are 15 residues in the CDR3. CDR3 amino acids: CASNYRDSLQETQYF. CDR3 sequence (DNA): TGTGCCAGCAACTACCGGGACAGCCTACAAGAGACCCAGTACTTC.

The chain joins TRBV18 to TRBJ2-1; a possible D gene is TRBD2 (5 bases). Trimming took off 0 bases at V and 8 bases at J, with 14 bases between the two ends. CDR1 and CDR2 (germline): KGHSH, LQKENI. The CDR3 has 15 residues. In nucleotides, the CDR3 is TGTGCCAGCTCACCACCGTGGACGCCGAGGGATGAGCAGTTCTTC. Amino acids: CASSPPWTPRDEQFF.

This clonotype has just a few counts. The chain joins TRBV6-2 or TRBV6-3 to TRBJ2-7, with 11 nucleotides matching TRBD1. V lost 8 bases to trimming and J lost 4 bases; unmatched junction nucleotides: 10. The CDR3 is made up of 15 amino acids. From germline, CDR1 is MNHEY and CDR2 SVGEGT. This CDR3 is CASWGGGTGGYEQYF. The CDR3 DNA sequence: TGTGCCAGCTGGGGGGGGGGGACAGGGGGGTACGAGCAGTACTTC.

There are many counts of this clonotype. The rearrangement links TRBV6-4 to TRBJ1-4; D might be TRBD1 (6 bases). Germline V gives CDR1 MRHNA, CDR2 SNTAGT. This CDR3 contains 12 residues. CDR3 loop: CVSRTVNEKLFF. CDR3 nucleotide sequence: TGTGTTAGCAGGACAGTGAATGAAAAACTGTTTTTT.

This clonotype has a count of ten or more. This chain connects TRBV6-1 to TRBJ2-1, with 9 bases fitting TRBD1. With V trimmed by 6 bases and J by 5 bases, 5 bases remained unmatched. The CDR3 sequence is 14 residues long. Germline V lookup: CDR1 MNHNS, CDR2 SASEGT. CDR3 residues: CASSRDRVNNEQFF. The CDR3 region has the DNA TGTGCCAGCAGCCGGGACAGGGTAAACAATGAGCAGTTCTTC.

As concerns this clonotype: It is likely a read error: a sequence one base away is far more abundant. V usage is TRBV20-1 and J usage is TRBJ2-3, with 10 bases matching TRBD1. The better agreement between TRBJ2-1 and the DNA end casts doubt on the J call. Germline CDR1 reads DFQATT; CDR2 reads SNEGSKA (reference sequence). The CDR3 covers 12 residues. The CDR3: CSARQGAREQFF. The CDR3, as DNA: TGCAGTGCAAGACAGGGGGCGCGAGAGCAGTTCTTC.

This sequence joins TRBV6-5 and TRBJ2-2; possibly TRBD1 for D (5 bases). The V end lost 0 bases, the J end lost 3 bases, and 11 bases lay between the germline ends. The CDR3 has 16 residues. In germline, CDR1 is MNHEY, CDR2 SVGAGI. The CDR3 protein is CASSYSWGVDTGELFF. For the CDR3, the DNA is TGTGCCAGCAGTTACTCATGGGGCGTGGACACCGGGGAGCTGTTTTTT.

This sequence joins TRBV7-9 and TRBJ2-3, with 12 bases identical to TRBD2. In germline, CDR1 is SEHNR, CDR2 FQNEAQ (reference sequence). This CDR3 region has 18 residues. The junction had 8 bases not matched to a gene; V was cut back by 3 bases and J by 1 base. The CDR3 sequence: CASSFPEGTSGRTDTQYF. The CDR3 DNA reads as TGTGCCAGCAGCTTCCCCGAGGGGACTAGCGGGCGCACAGATACGCAGTATTTT.

This clonotype was seen at least ten times. This chain joins TRBV5-1 and TRBJ1-1, with 7 bases fitting TRBD1. The CDR3 spans 16 residues. V was pared by 4 bases and J by 3 bases, with 12 bases of the junction left unmatched. Looked up from germline, CDR1 is SGHRS and CDR2 is YFSETQ. The CDR3 coding sequence is TGCGCCAGCAGCCTCCTAGGGGGCAGGGGCGACACTGAAGCTTTCTTT. Translation: CASSLLGGRGDTEAFF.

This clonotype was detected only once. V usage is TRBV5-4 and J usage is TRBJ1-1, with 12 bases aligning to TRBD1. In germline, CDR1 is SGHNT, CDR2 YYREEE (reference sequence). V was pared by 3 bases and J by 4 bases, with 4 bases of the junction left unmatched. The CDR3 has 15 residues. CDR3 sequence: CASSWDRGLSTEAFF. CDR3 sequence (DNA): TGTGCCAGCAGCTGGGACAGGGGGCTGAGCACTGAAGCTTTCTTT.